These 23 T cell receptor beta chains were all obtained from the same sample, sequenced in a study of shared clonotypes between healthy human individuals. Data came from immunoSEQ multiplex PCR; TCRdb stores just in-frame clones and leaves some out. The table includes under 1 million clones, more than 85% detected once. The naive CD8 fraction comprised CD45RO-negative cells positively selected for CCR7 and excluded terminally differentiated effector memory CD45RA+ cells. Sequenced input: naive CD8+ T cells sorted from blood. The source of these receptors is a man aged 30 to 39 in good health.

This chain connects TRBV20-1 to TRBJ2-7; D unclear. Germline V gene lookup returns CDR1 DFQATT and CDR2 SNEGSKA (reference sequence). The CDR3 length is 11 residues. V shed 8 bases and J shed 7 bases, with 15 bases lying between them. The CDR3 DNA reads as TGCAGTCCAATGGTGGGTAATGAGCAGTACTTC. Translation: CSPMVGNEQYF.

V is TRBV7-8 and J is TRBJ2-7; TRBD1 is a possible D gene (5 bases). The length of the CDR3 is 13 residues. Per germline, CDR1 SGHVS and CDR2 FQNEAQ. V was shortened by 10 bases and J by 1 base, with 14 bases between the two germline ends. This CDR3 reads CATLGQGSYEQYF. The CDR3 nucleotides read TGTGCCACCCTGGGCCAGGGTTCCTACGAGCAGTACTTC.

As DNA, the CDR3 is TGTGCCAGCAGCTTACGCGAAGACAGCACAGATACGCAGTATTTT. As protein: CASSLREDSTDTQYF. The rearrangement links TRBV7-2 to TRBJ2-3, with unresolved D. V was trimmed by 2 bases and J by 0 bases, leaving 9 bases between them. The CDR3 spans 15 residues. Looked up from germline, CDR1 is SGHTA and CDR2 is FQGNSA.

The chain employs TRBV7-3 and TRBJ2-7, with D possibly TRBD2 on 5 matching bases. V was pared by 3 bases and J by 0 bases, with 6 bases between. From germline, CDR1 is SGHTA and CDR2 FQGTGA. The CDR3 sequence is 13 residues long. Written as DNA, the CDR3 is TGTGCCAGCAGCTTTGGGAGCTCCTACGAGCAGTACTTC. Amino acid sequence: CASSFGSSYEQYF.

The chain links TRBV28 to TRBJ2-7; the match to TRBD1 covers 7 bases. Germline V gene sequence: CDR1 MDHEN, CDR2 SYDVKM. V lost 6 bases and J lost 1; bases outside the gene matches: 6. The CDR3 is 14 residues long. CDR3 sequence reads: CASRDREQSYEQYF. In nucleotides, the CDR3 is TGTGCCAGCAGAGACAGGGAACAGTCCTACGAGCAGTACTTC.

This chain uses TRBV28 with TRBJ2-7; 14 bases line up with TRBD2. The CDR3 contains 16 residues. The junction had 4 bases not matched to a gene; V was cut back by 5 bases and J by 1 base. Per germline, CDR1 MDHEN and CDR2 SYDVKM. The DNA of the CDR3 is TGTGCCAGCAGTCTCCGACTAGCGGGAGGGTCCTACGAGCAGTACTTC. This encodes CASSLRLAGGSYEQYF.

This chain links TRBV9 with TRBJ2-1, with D tentatively TRBD2 (6 bases). Germline V lookup: CDR1 SGDLS, CDR2 YYNGEE. The CDR3 totals 20 residues. V lost 0 bases to trimming and J lost 0 bases, with 22 bases between them. CDR3 DNA: TGTGCCAGCAGCGTAGGGGATAGCGGACAAACATTTAGCTCCTACAATGAGCAGTTCTTC. It encodes CASSVGDSGQTFSSYNEQFF.

The gene calls are TRBV15 and TRBJ2-5; 7 nucleotides agree with TRBD2. The ends lost 2 bases at V and 5 bases at J; junction bases unmatched: 8. CDR3 length: 15 residues. The V gene's germline CDR1 is LNHNV and CDR2 YYDKDF (reference sequence). CDR3 nucleotide sequence: TGTGCCACCAGCAGACCCGCGGGAGAGGGCGAGACCCAGTACTTC. Protein: CATSRPAGEGETQYF.

This clone was counted only a few times. The chain links TRBV4-3 to TRBJ2-5, with 7 bases that match TRBD2. V was clipped by 7 bases and J by 4 bases; unmatched bases: 12. The germline gives CDR1 LGHNA, CDR2 YSLEER. This CDR3 has 15 residues. The CDR3 here is CASNPQRGEVETQYF. The DNA of the CDR3 is TGCGCCAGCAATCCGCAGCGGGGAGAGGTAGAGACCCAGTACTTC.

This chain connects TRBV9 to TRBJ2-3, with D perhaps given as TRBD1 or TRBD2 (5 bases each). The CDR3 is 18 amino acids. Trimming took 3 bases from V and 2 from J, leaving 22 bases between them. In germline, CDR1 is SGDLS, CDR2 YYNGEE. The chain's CDR3 is CASSASGALVSSTDTQYF. CDR3 coding DNA: TGTGCCAGCAGCGCCTCCGGGGCCCTCGTCTCCTCCACAGATACGCAGTATTTT.

The gene calls are TRBV28 and TRBJ2-3, with 7 positions matching TRBD2. The CDR3 consists of 16 residues. Per germline, CDR1 MDHEN and CDR2 SYDVKM. V was pared by 2 bases and J by 2 bases, with 7 bases of the junction left unmatched. The CDR3 loop is CASSLIEAGDTDTQYF. For the CDR3, the DNA is TGTGCCAGCAGTTTAATCGAGGCGGGGGACACAGATACGCAGTATTTT. The full variable domain, rest sourced from reference TRBV28 and TRBJ2-3, is DVKVTQSSRYLVKRTGEKVFLECVQDMDHENMFWYRQDPGLGLRLIYFSYDVKMKEKGDIPEGYSVSREKKERFSLILESASTNQTSMYLCASSLIEAGDTDTQYFGPGTRLTVL.

This clone occurred once. V gene TRBV5-5 combines with J gene TRBJ2-7; D gene ambiguous. Germline values: CDR1 SGHKS, CDR2 YYEKEE (reference sequence). Deletions cut 1 base from V and 3 bases from J, with 11 bases between. The CDR3 has 14 amino acids. The CDR3 DNA follows: TGTGCCAGCAGCTTGTTTGCGGCGAGCTACGAGCAGTACTTC. Translation: CASSLFAASYEQYF.

Here the CDR3 reads CSVGRTGSNNEQFF. CDR3 bases: TGCAGCGTGGGTCGGACAGGGTCGAACAATGAGCAGTTCTTC. The V call is TRBV29-1, the J call TRBJ2-1; 8 bases match TRBD1. The CDR3 is 14 residues long. V was clipped by 6 bases and J by 5 bases; unmatched bases: 9. CDR1 is SQVTM and CDR2 is ANQGSEA in the germline V gene.

This chain joins TRBV28 and TRBJ2-1; D gene unclear. Trimming removed 2 bases from V and 2 bases from J, with 13 bases in between. The CDR3 totals 16 residues. Germline V CDR1 and CDR2: MDHEN, SYDVKM. The DNA of the CDR3 is TGTGCCAGCAGTTTAAGTACATCACACCCCTACAATGAGCAGTTCTTC. This codes for CASSLSTSHPYNEQFF. Variable domain in full (rest from reference TRBV28 and TRBJ2-1): DVKVTQSSRYLVKRTGEKVFLECVQDMDHENMFWYRQDPGLGLRLIYFSYDVKMKEKGDIPEGYSVSREKKERFSLILESASTNQTSMYLCASSLSTSHPYNEQFFGPGTRLTVL.

The rearrangement uses TRBV30 and TRBJ2-7; no clear D gene. Trimming stripped 2 bases from V and 3 bases from J, with 8 bases between. Per the germline V gene, CDR1 is GTSNPN and CDR2 is SVGIG (reference sequence). This CDR3 region has 12 residues. Here the CDR3 reads CAWSPDRYEQYF. CDR3 DNA sequence: TGTGCCTGGAGTCCGGACCGCTACGAGCAGTACTTC.

The rearrangement joins TRBV27 to TRBJ2-1; 9 positions agree with TRBD1. Germline V gene sequence: CDR1 MNHEY, CDR2 SMNVEV (reference sequence). The CDR3 has 17 residues. The V and J ends lost 3 bases and 6 bases, in that order; junction bases with no gene match: 12. This CDR3 is CASSLKHPGQGVNEQFF. The CDR3 DNA reads as TGTGCCAGCAGTTTGAAACACCCGGGACAGGGTGTCAATGAGCAGTTCTTC.

The chain uses TRBV7-2 and TRBJ2-7; 11 bases agree with TRBD2. J gave up 5 bases and V 5 bases, and 11 bases lay outside the gene matches. The germline CDR1 and CDR2 sequences are SGHTA and FQGNSA. This CDR3 spans 16 amino acids. CDR3 sequence (DNA): TGTGCCAGCAGCCTACCTAGCGGGAGGTATCTCCACGAGCAGTACTTC. Translation: CASSLPSGRYLHEQYF.

This chain uses TRBV4-1 with TRBJ2-7; TRBD2 matches at 7 bases. From germline, CDR1 is MGHRA and CDR2 YSYEKL. The V and J ends lost 0 bases and 4 bases, in that order; junction bases with no gene match: 6. The CDR3 spans 15 residues. The DNA of the CDR3 is TGCGCCAGCAGCCAAGACCGGGCGGGGGTTTACGAGCAGTACTTC. Translated, it gives CASSQDRAGVYEQYF.

The rearrangement links TRBV7-2 to TRBJ2-7; 9 nucleotides agree with TRBD2. V shed 6 bases, J shed 3 bases, and the junction held 0 bases outside the gene matches. This CDR3 is built from 12 residues. Germline CDR1 reads SGHTA; CDR2 reads FQGNSA. The CDR3 spells CASRLAGYEQYF. The CDR3 coding sequence is TGTGCCAGCAGACTAGCGGGCTACGAGCAGTACTTC. The full variable domain, rest sourced from reference TRBV7-2 and TRBJ2-7, is GAGVSQSPSNKVTEKGKDVELRCDPISGHTALYWYRQSLGQGLEFLIYFQGNSAPDKSGLPSDRFSAERTGGSVSTLTIQRTQQEDSAVYLCASRLAGYEQYFGPGTRLTVT.

The chain joins TRBV28 to TRBJ1-3; D perhaps matches TRBD1 (5 bases). CDR1 MDHEN and CDR2 SYDVKM come from the germline V gene. V was shortened by 5 bases and J by 0 bases, with 11 bases between the two germline ends. The CDR3 is made up of 15 amino acids. CDR3 nucleotide sequence: TGTGCCAGCAGTCCACAGGTCTTCTCTGGAAACACCATATATTTT. Translated, it gives CASSPQVFSGNTIYF.

The chain couples TRBV11-2 to TRBJ2-3; D is uncertain. Germline lookup yields CDR1 SGHAT and CDR2 FQNNGV. The V end was cut by 4 bases, the J end by 3 bases, with 5 bases between. This CDR3 region has 12 residues. CDR3 nucleotides: TGTGCCAGCAGCTCTACTACAGATACGCAGTATTTT. It codes for CASSSTTDTQYF.

The chain combines TRBV19 with TRBJ2-5; TRBD2 might be the D (5 bases). This CDR3 comprises 15 residues. Germline V lookup: CDR1 LNHDA, CDR2 SQIVND (reference sequence). Trimming pared 5 bases from V and 5 bases from J, leaving 18 bases between. The DNA of the CDR3 is TGTGCCAGTAGTCCCCTAGGGCTAGCATGGGAGACCCAGTACTTC. Its translation is CASSPLGLAWETQYF.

The genes are TRBV9 and TRBJ1-3, with 7 nucleotides matching TRBD1. The V gene end was trimmed by 4 bases and the J gene end by 0 bases; junction bases not matched to a gene: 4. The germline CDR1 and CDR2 sequences are SGDLS and YYNGEE. The CDR3 runs to 15 residues. The CDR3 here is CASSLSGGSGNTIYF. In DNA form, the CDR3 reads TGTGCCAGCAGCTTGTCAGGGGGCTCTGGAAACACCATATATTTT.